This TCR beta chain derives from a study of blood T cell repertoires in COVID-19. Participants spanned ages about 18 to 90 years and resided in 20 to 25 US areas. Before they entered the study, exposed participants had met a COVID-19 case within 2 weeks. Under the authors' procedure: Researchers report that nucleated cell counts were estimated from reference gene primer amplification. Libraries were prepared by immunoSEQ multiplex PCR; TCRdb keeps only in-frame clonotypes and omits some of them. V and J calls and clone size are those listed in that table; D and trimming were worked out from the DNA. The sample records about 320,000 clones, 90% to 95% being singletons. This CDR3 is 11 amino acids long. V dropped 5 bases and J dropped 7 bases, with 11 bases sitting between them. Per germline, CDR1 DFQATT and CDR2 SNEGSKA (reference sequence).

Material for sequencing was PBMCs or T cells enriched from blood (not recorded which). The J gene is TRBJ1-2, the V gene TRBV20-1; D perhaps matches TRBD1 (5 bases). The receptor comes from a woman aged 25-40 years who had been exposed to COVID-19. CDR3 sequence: CSAWGAGGYTF. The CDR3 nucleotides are TGCAGTGCTTGGGGCGCAGGTGGCTACACCTTC.